The 13 T cell receptor beta chains below come from one sample, sequenced in a study of blood T cell repertoires in COVID-19. Assay used: immunoSEQ multiplex PCR; TCRdb lists only in-frame clones, some missing. The sample has over 150,000 clones; roughly 80% are singletons. The sequenced sample consisted of peripheral blood. These receptors were collected from a man between 65 and 80 years old with acute or convalescent COVID-19.

The chain recombines TRBV5-1 with TRBJ1-2; D unclear. V was shortened by 0 bases and J by 6 bases, with 9 bases between the two germline ends. Germline CDR1 and CDR2: SGHRS and YFSETQ. There are 13 residues in the CDR3. The CDR3 region is CASSLAQDDGYTF. CDR3 sequence (DNA): TGCGCCAGCAGCTTGGCCCAGGATGATGGCTACACCTTC.

The chain combines TRBV6-5 with TRBJ1-1; possibly TRBD1 for D (6 bases). The CDR3 spans 13 residues. CDR1 is MNHEY, CDR2 SVGAGI, per germline. Trimming removed 8 bases from V and 5 bases from J, with 15 bases in between. DNA of the CDR3: TGTGCCAGCGTGTACGAGGGGGATACTGAAGCTTTCTTT. It codes for CASVYEGDTEAFF.

The chain links TRBV4-2 to TRBJ2-5, with TRBD2 identical over 7 bases. Losses at the gene ends were 0 bases for V and 2 bases for J; bases not matched to a gene: 6. Germline CDR1 LGHNA, CDR2 YNFKEQ. CDR3 size: 16 residues. The CDR3 sequence is CASSQDKASGQETQYF. For the CDR3, the DNA is TGTGCCAGCAGCCAAGATAAGGCTAGCGGTCAAGAGACCCAGTACTTC.

The chain joins TRBV5-1 to TRBJ1-1; no clear D gene. Per germline, CDR1 SGHRS and CDR2 YFSETQ. This CDR3 is 16 amino acids long. Trimming stripped 0 bases from V and 3 bases from J, with 15 bases between. The DNA of the CDR3 is TGCGCCAGCAGCTTGGCCCCCACAAGTATGGACACTGAAGCTTTCTTT. It translates to CASSLAPTSMDTEAFF.

The chain is built from TRBV19 and TRBJ1-6; D is undetermined. CDR1 and CDR2 from the germline V gene are LNHDA and SQIVND (reference sequence). The V end lost 4 bases, the J end lost 4 bases, and 8 bases lay between the germline ends. CDR3 length: 14 residues. CDR3 residues: CASSTQVYNSPLHF. The CDR3 coding sequence is TGTGCCAGTAGTACTCAGGTTTATAATTCACCCCTCCACTTT.

The V and J genes are TRBV7-6 and TRBJ2-1, with 11 bases lining up with TRBD2. CDR3 length: 15 amino acids. Trimming at V came to 3 bases and at J to 6 bases, leaving 4 bases not matched to a gene. The germline V gene has CDR1 SGHVS and CDR2 FNYEAQ. CDR3 loop: CASSFLAGGSNEQFF. The DNA of the CDR3 is TGTGCCAGCAGCTTCCTAGCGGGGGGAAGCAATGAGCAGTTCTTC.

The chain is built from TRBV5-8 and TRBJ2-7; TRBD2 might be the D (5 bases). The germline V gene encodes CDR1 SGHTS and CDR2 YDEGEE. Trimming cost V 1 base and J 6 bases, with 11 bases left between them. The CDR3 is 13 amino acids. The CDR3 spells CASSLLGRSEQYF. DNA for the CDR3: TGTGCCAGCAGCTTGCTTGGGAGAAGCGAGCAGTACTTC.

To note about this clone: This CDR3 is also generated by other DNA sequences in the sample. V and J are TRBV5-1 and TRBJ1-5; D unresolved. Per the germline V gene, CDR1 is SGHRS and CDR2 is YFSETQ. Trimming pared 0 bases from V and 4 bases from J, leaving 11 bases between. The CDR3 totals 15 residues. This CDR3 reads CASSLGAGGNQPQHF. The DNA for the CDR3 is TGCGCCAGCAGCTTGGGGGCGGGTGGGAATCAGCCCCAGCATTTT.

The chain links TRBV11-3 to TRBJ1-3; a weak D match, TRBD1 (6 bases). Germline CDR1 SGHNT, CDR2 YENEEA. CDR3 size: 14 residues. V was trimmed by 4 bases and J by 2 bases, leaving 9 bases between them. The CDR3 bases are TGTGCCAGCAGCTCACAGGGAGCTGGAAACACCATATATTTT. Residues: CASSSQGAGNTIYF. Based on the CDR3 plus reference TRBV11-3 and TRBJ1-3, the full variable domain is EAGVVQSPRYKIIEKKQPVAFWCNPISGHNTLYWYLQNLGQGPELLIRYENEEAVDDSQLPKDRFSAERLKGVDSTLKIQPAELGDSAVYLCASSSQGAGNTIYFGEGSWLTVV.

The chain uses TRBV7-6 and TRBJ1-5; maybe TRBD1 (6 bases). From germline, CDR1 is SGHVS and CDR2 FNYEAQ. CDR3 length: 15 amino acids. Trimming cost V 5 bases and J 0 bases, with 11 bases left between them. The DNA for the CDR3 is TGTGCCAGCAGCCTAAGGGGGGGTAGCAATCAGCCCCAGCATTTT. It translates to CASSLRGGSNQPQHF.

The rearrangement joins TRBV11-3 to TRBJ1-3; D ambiguous. The CDR3 is made up of 15 amino acids. CDR1 and CDR2 from the germline V gene are SGHNT and YENEEA. The ends were cut back, 7 bases at V and 0 bases at J, with 13 bases in the middle. CDR3 protein: CASTQPPVSGNTIYF. The CDR3 bases are TGTGCCAGCACCCAACCACCGGTCTCTGGAAACACCATATATTTT.

The chain links TRBV7-9 to TRBJ1-2; perhaps TRBD1 as D (5 bases). The ends were cut back, 1 base at V and 2 bases at J, with 8 bases in the middle. The CDR3 is 14 amino acids. Germline V gives CDR1 SEHNR, CDR2 FQNEAQ (reference sequence). The DNA of the CDR3 is TGTGCCAGCAGCTTAGGCAGGGCGAACTATGGCTACACCTTC. Its protein product is CASSLGRANYGYTF.

The rearrangement joins TRBV18 to TRBJ2-2; maybe TRBD1 (5 bases). Per germline, CDR1 KGHSH and CDR2 LQKENI. The length of the CDR3 is 15 residues. The V end was cut by 1 base, the J end by 0 bases, with 6 bases between. The CDR3 DNA sequence: TGTGCCAGCTCACCACTAGGGGCGAACACCGGGGAGCTGTTTTTT. Amino acid sequence: CASSPLGANTGELFF.